The 17 T cell receptor beta chains below were found in one sample sequenced in a study of early T cells in non-severe SARS-CoV-2 infection (dated by TCRdb to the early 2020s). Preparation of the library involved 5' RACE. The instrument was a NextSeq 500. Starting from the raw public reads, TCRdb applied fastp trimming at Q25, assembled clones with MiXCR and retained in-frame beta chains. Rows are unified per CDR3 protein, each entry keeping the most common DNA and genes. This sample gives around 67,000 distinct CDR3 sequences in total; around a tenth of them show up just once. 3% to 4.5% of the sample belongs to the ten largest clones. Sample: whole blood. All receptors come from an adult who was a healthcare worker with PCR-confirmed SARS-CoV-2 infection or an uninfected control (not recorded which).

This clonotype was observed at least ten times. V and J are TRBV2 and TRBJ2-7; 8 bases align to TRBD2. This CDR3 has 14 amino acids. Germline V CDR1 and CDR2: SNHLY, FYNNEI. Trimming took 8 bases from V and 0 from J; bases not matched to a gene: 6. CDR3 in amino acids: CASAKRGLSYEQYF. CDR3 sequence (DNA): TGTGCCAGCGCGAAGCGGGGGCTCTCCTACGAGCAGTACTTC.

This clonotype was observed many times. This chain joins TRBV6-5 and TRBJ2-1, with D unresolved. The CDR3 sequence is 15 residues long. The ends were cut back, 6 bases at V and 8 bases at J, with 20 bases in the middle. The germline gives CDR1 MNHEY, CDR2 SVGAGI. CDR3 bases: TGTGCCAGCAGGCCCCGTAGAAGCCCTCTCGATGAGCAGTTCTTC. It encodes CASRPRRSPLDEQFF.

The chain links TRBV30 to TRBJ2-5, with D tentatively TRBD1 or TRBD2 (5 bases each). V lost 2 bases, J lost 5 bases, and 9 bases lay in between. In germline, CDR1 is GTSNPN, CDR2 SVGIG (reference sequence). This CDR3 comprises 12 residues. This CDR3 is CAWSMGEETQYF. The CDR3 nucleotides read TGTGCCTGGAGTATGGGGGAGGAGACCCAGTACTTC.

This clonotype was counted at least ten times. The chain uses TRBV13 and TRBJ2-3; TRBD2 matches 13 bases. With 4 bases clipped from V and 4 bases from J, the junction kept 5 bases outside the gene matches. Looked up from germline, CDR1 is PRHDT and CDR2 is FYEKMQ (reference sequence). The CDR3 spans 16 residues. The CDR3 loop is CASSSLAGGYADTQYF. The DNA of the CDR3 is TGTGCCAGCAGCTCACTAGCGGGGGGGTATGCAGATACGCAGTATTTT.

This clonotype was seen repeatedly, ten times or more. V is TRBV12-3 or TRBV12-4 and J is TRBJ1-2; a weak D match, TRBD1 (5 bases). CDR3 length equals 14 residues. V was trimmed by 4 bases and J by 7 bases, leaving 16 bases between them. Here the CDR3 DNA reads TGTGCCAGCAGTTCCTCGGGACCCCGGGGTGGCTACACCTTC. It is translated as CASSSSGPRGGYTF.

The chain is built from TRBV6-1 and TRBJ2-7; D is uncertain. Germline V lookup: CDR1 MNHNS, CDR2 SASEGT. There are 13 residues in the CDR3. V dropped 3 bases and J dropped 2 bases, with 8 bases sitting between them. This CDR3 reads CASSDDIAYEQYF. Here the CDR3 DNA reads TGTGCCAGCAGTGACGACATAGCCTACGAGCAGTACTTC.

This clonotype has only a few counts. V usage is TRBV11-2 and J usage is TRBJ2-1, with TRBD2 matching 8 bases. The CDR3 covers 18 residues. Germline values: CDR1 SGHAT, CDR2 FQNNGV. V was clipped by 0 bases and J by 2 bases; unmatched bases: 9. CDR3 residues: CASSLDGLREETYNEQFF. CDR3 nucleotide sequence: TGTGCCAGCAGCTTAGATGGTCTGCGGGAGGAGACCTACAATGAGCAGTTCTTC.

The count of this clonotype is one. This chain uses TRBV9 with TRBJ2-1; no definite D call. The CDR3 consists of 13 residues. V was shortened by 7 bases and J by 8 bases, with 16 bases between the two germline ends. CDR1 is SGDLS and CDR2 is YYNGEE in the germline V gene. The chain's CDR3 is CASSDPPRHEQFF. Here the CDR3 DNA reads TGTGCCAGCTCGGACCCCCCTAGGCATGAGCAGTTCTTC.

The CDR3 here is CSAQGEIDQPQHF. The DNA of the CDR3 is TGCAGCGCCCAGGGGGAAATCGATCAGCCCCAGCATTTT. The rearrangement links TRBV29-1 to TRBJ1-5; 7 bases match TRBD1. J was trimmed by 5 bases and V by 7 bases; bases with no gene match: 8. The CDR3 is 13 amino acids. Germline-derived CDR1 and CDR2 are SQVTM and ANQGSEA.

This clonotype was found many times. The chain joins TRBV27 to TRBJ2-3; D remains unclear. V lost 5 bases, J lost 2 bases, and 17 bases lay in between. CDR1 and CDR2 (germline): MNHEY, SMNVEV (reference sequence). This CDR3 contains 16 residues. CDR3 region: CASSPNSLTFTDTQYF. The CDR3 bases are TGTGCCAGCAGTCCCAACTCCTTAACGTTCACAGATACGCAGTATTTT.

The genes are TRBV6-1 and TRBJ2-3, with 10 bases that match TRBD1. Germline V gene lookup returns CDR1 MNHNS and CDR2 SASEGT. This CDR3 has 15 amino acids. Trimming took 7 bases from V and 3 from J; bases not matched to a gene: 7. The CDR3 spells CASTQDRGRTDTQYF. The CDR3 region has the DNA TGTGCCAGCACCCAAGACAGGGGGCGGACAGATACGCAGTATTTT.

This clonotype was seen many times. The V call is TRBV20-1, the J call TRBJ2-5, with TRBD2 identical over 10 bases. Germline V lookup: CDR1 DFQATT, CDR2 SNEGSKA (reference sequence). The J segment lost 3 bases and the V segment lost 5 bases, leaving 9 bases of the junction unmatched. This CDR3 has 15 amino acids. This CDR3 is CSAVVAGTSEETQYF. In nucleotides, the CDR3 is TGCAGTGCTGTGGTCGCCGGGACTAGCGAAGAGACCCAGTACTTC.

The sample holds a few counts of this clonotype. The J gene is TRBJ2-7, the V gene TRBV14; no definite D call. V lost 4 bases, J lost 2 bases, and 9 bases lay in between. This CDR3 spans 13 amino acids. Germline loops: CDR1 SGHDN, CDR2 FVKESK. CDR3 bases: TGTGCCAGCAGCCCTATGGTTGCCTACGAGCAGTACTTC. Protein product: CASSPMVAYEQYF.

V usage is TRBV5-1 and J usage is TRBJ1-2; no clear D. V was shortened by 0 bases and J by 2 bases, with 8 bases between the two germline ends. Germline V gives CDR1 SGHRS, CDR2 YFSETQ. CDR3 length: 14 residues. For the CDR3, the DNA is TGCGCCAGCAGCTTGGGAGTGGTGAACTATGGCTACACCTTC. This gives the protein CASSLGVVNYGYTF.

This clonotype has a count of ten or more. The chain uses TRBV29-1 and TRBJ1-1, with unresolved D. The CDR3 is 11 residues long. V lost 7 bases to trimming and J lost 7 bases, with 13 bases between them. Germline V lookup: CDR1 SQVTM, CDR2 ANQGSEA. CDR3 nucleotides: TGCAGCGCCTATATGGGCGGTGAAGCTTTCTTT. Translation: CSAYMGGEAFF.

This clonotype was detected many times. The rearrangement joins TRBV5-1 to TRBJ2-7; TRBD1 is a possible D gene (5 bases). The CDR3 has 14 residues. V gave up 2 bases and J gave up 6 bases, with 15 bases separating them. CDR1 is SGHRS, CDR2 YFSETQ, per germline. CDR3 bases: TGCGCCAGCAGCTTTGGTGACAGTTCTGCCGAGCAGTACTTC. Protein product: CASSFGDSSAEQYF.

This clonotype appeared many times. This sequence joins TRBV19 and TRBJ2-7, with TRBD1 matching 10 bases. Trimming at V came to 8 bases and at J to 5 bases, leaving 9 bases not matched to a gene. Per germline, CDR1 LNHDA and CDR2 SQIVND (reference sequence). The CDR3 is 14 amino acids. CDR3 in amino acids: CASGSGTGVDEQYF. The CDR3 nucleotides read TGTGCCAGTGGTTCCGGGACAGGGGTCGACGAGCAGTACTTC.